This T cell receptor beta chain originates from a study of blood T cell repertoires in COVID-19. About the study: The United States, Italy and Spain provided the acute and convalescent COVID-19 samples. T cells, B-cell-depleted T cells, or PBMCs supplied cDNA or gDNA.

Looked up from germline, CDR1 is LNHDA and CDR2 is SQIVND (reference sequence). The CDR3 extends over 14 amino acids. Trimming stripped 3 bases from V and 7 bases from J, with 15 bases between. Per the authors' pipeline: Using reference gene primer amplification, nucleated cell counts were estimated. The method was immunoSEQ multiplex PCR; TCRdb's version includes in-frame clones alone and lacks a portion of them. V, J and clone size are those of that table, while D and trimming were read from the DNA. Of roughly 150,000 clones listed, around 86% are singletons. V usage is TRBV19 and J usage is TRBJ1-2; D is uncertain. This clonotype was obtained from a human donor in a cohort sampled during active COVID-19. The sequenced sample consisted of peripheral blood. The CDR3 DNA sequence: TGTGCCAGTAGTATTCAAGGAGGGATGAGTGGCTACACCTTC. Residues: CASSIQGGMSGYTF.